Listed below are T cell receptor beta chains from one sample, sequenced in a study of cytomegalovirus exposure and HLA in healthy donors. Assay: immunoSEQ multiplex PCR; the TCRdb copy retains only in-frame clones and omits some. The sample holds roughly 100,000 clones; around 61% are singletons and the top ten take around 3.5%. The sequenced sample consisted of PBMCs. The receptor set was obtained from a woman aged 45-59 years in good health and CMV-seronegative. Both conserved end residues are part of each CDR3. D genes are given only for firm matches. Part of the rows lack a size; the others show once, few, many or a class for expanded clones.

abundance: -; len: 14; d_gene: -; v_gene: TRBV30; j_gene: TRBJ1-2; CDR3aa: CAWSSRDTGYGYTF; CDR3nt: TGTGCCTGGAGTTCCCGGGACACCGGCTATGGCTACACCTTC
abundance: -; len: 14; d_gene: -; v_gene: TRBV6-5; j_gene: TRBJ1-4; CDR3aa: CASSGTPKYEKLFF; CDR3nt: TGTGCCAGCAGCGGGACACCCAAGTATGAAAAACTGTTTTTT
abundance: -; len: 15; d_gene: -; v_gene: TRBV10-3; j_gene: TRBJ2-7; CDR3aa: CAISETPGVLHEQYF; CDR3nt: TGTGCCATCAGTGAGACCCCAGGGGTTTTGCACGAGCAGTACTTC
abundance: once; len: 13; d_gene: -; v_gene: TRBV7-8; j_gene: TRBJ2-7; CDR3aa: CASSLDRLYEQYF; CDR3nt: TGTGCCAGCAGCTTAGACAGGCTCTACGAGCAGTACTTC
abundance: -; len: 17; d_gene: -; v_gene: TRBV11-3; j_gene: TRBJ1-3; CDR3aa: CASSLITRRSSGNTIYF; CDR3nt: TGTGCCAGCAGCTTAATTACGCGGCGGAGCTCTGGAAACACCATATATTTT
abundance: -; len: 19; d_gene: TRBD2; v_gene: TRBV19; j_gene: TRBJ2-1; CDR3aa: CASSMGRLAGRFYRNEQFF; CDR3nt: TGTGCCAGTAGTATGGGGAGGCTAGCGGGACGTTTCTATCGCAATGAGCAGTTCTTC
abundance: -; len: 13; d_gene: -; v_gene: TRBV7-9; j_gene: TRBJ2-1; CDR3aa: CASSLPDRNEQFF; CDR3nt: TGTGCCAGCAGCTTACCAGACAGGAATGAGCAGTTCTTC
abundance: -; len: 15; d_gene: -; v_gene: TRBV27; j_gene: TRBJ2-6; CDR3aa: CASSTGYSGANVLTF; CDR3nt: TGTGCCAGCTCCACAGGTTACTCTGGGGCCAACGTCCTGACTTTC
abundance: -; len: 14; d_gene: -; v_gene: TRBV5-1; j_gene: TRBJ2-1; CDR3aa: CASTFGEADNEQFF; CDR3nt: TGCGCCAGCACCTTCGGGGAGGCAGACAATGAGCAGTTCTTC
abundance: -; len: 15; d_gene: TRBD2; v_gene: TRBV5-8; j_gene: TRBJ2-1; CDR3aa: CASSLGGRAYNEQFF; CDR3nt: TGTGCCAGCAGCTTAGGCGGGAGGGCTTACAATGAGCAGTTCTTC
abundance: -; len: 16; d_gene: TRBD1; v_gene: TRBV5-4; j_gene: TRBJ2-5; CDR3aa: CASRKAYRGNQETQYF; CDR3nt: TGTGCCAGCCGGAAGGCCTACAGGGGGAACCAAGAGACCCAGTACTTC
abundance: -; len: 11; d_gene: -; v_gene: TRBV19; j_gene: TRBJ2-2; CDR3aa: CASSLYGELFF; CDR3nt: TGTGCCAGTTCTCTTTACGGGGAGCTGTTTTTT
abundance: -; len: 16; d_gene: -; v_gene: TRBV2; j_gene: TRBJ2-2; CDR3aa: CASSERGTQNTGELFF; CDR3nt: TGTGCCAGCAGTGAACGGGGGACGCAGAACACCGGGGAGCTGTTTTTT
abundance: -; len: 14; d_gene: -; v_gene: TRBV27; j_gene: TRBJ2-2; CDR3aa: CASRLAGNTGELFF; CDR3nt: TGTGCCAGCAGGCTAGCTGGAAACACCGGGGAGCTGTTTTTT
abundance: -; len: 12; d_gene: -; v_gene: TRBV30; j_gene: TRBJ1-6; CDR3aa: CAWSEGLGALHF; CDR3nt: TGTGCCTGGAGTGAGGGACTGGGGGCCCTCCACTTT
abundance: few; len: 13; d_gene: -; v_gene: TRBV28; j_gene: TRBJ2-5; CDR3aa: CASSFPGERTQYF; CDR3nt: TGTGCCAGCAGTTTCCCGGGAGAGAGGACCCAGTACTTC
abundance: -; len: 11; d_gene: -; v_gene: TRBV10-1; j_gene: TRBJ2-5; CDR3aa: CARRAEETQYF; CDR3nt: TGCGCCAGGAGGGCCGAGGAGACCCAGTACTTC
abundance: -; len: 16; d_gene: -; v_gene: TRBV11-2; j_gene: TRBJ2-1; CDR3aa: CASSLEGDIGVNEQFF; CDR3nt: TGTGCCAGCAGCTTAGAAGGGGATATAGGGGTAAATGAGCAGTTCTTC
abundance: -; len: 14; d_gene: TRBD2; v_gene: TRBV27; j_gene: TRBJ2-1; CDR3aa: CASSFQRDINEQFF; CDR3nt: TGTGCCAGCAGTTTCCAGCGGGATATCAATGAGCAGTTCTTC
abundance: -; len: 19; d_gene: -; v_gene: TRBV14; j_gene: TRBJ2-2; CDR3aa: CASSQLSAGLVGNTGELFF; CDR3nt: TGTGCCAGCAGCCAGCTTTCGGCGGGCTTAGTGGGGAACACCGGGGAGCTGTTTTTT
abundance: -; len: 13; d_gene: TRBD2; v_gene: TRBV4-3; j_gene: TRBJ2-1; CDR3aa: CATGREGYNEQFF; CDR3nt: TGCGCGACGGGGCGGGAGGGGTACAATGAGCAGTTCTTC
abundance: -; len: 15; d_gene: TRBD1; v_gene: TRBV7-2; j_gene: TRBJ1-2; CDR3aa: CASSLTGAPGYGYTF; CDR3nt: TGTGCCAGCAGCTTAACAGGGGCGCCTGGCTATGGCTACACCTTC
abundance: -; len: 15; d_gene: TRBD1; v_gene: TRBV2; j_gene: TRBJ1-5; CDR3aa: CASSARTGFNQPQHF; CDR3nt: TGTGCCAGCAGTGCTAGGACAGGGTTTAATCAGCCCCAGCATTTT
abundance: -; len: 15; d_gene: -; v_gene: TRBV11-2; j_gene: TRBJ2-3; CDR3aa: CASSLGTVRTDTQYF; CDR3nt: TGTGCCAGCAGCTTAGGGACAGTACGCACAGATACGCAGTATTTT
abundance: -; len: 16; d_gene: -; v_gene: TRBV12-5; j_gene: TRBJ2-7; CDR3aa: CASGLVLVGKTYEQYF; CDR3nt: TGTGCTAGTGGTTTGGTACTCGTCGGGAAAACCTACGAGCAGTACTTC
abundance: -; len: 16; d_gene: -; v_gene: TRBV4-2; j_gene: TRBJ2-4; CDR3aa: CASSQDPEGAKNIQYF; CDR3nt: TGTGCCAGCAGCCAAGATCCAGAGGGAGCCAAAAACATTCAGTACTTC
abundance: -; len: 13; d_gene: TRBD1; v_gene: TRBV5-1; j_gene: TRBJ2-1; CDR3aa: CASSSDRYNEQFF; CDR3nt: TGCGCCAGCAGCTCGGACAGGTACAATGAGCAGTTCTTC
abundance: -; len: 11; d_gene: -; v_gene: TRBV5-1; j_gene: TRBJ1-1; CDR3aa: CASRGAAFAFF; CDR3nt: TGCGCCAGCAGAGGGGCAGCCTTCGCCTTCTTT
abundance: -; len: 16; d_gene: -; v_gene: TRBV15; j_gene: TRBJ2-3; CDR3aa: CATSRCFGGGTDTQYF; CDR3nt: TGTGCCACCAGCAGGTGCTTTGGCGGGGGCACAGATACGCAGTATTTT
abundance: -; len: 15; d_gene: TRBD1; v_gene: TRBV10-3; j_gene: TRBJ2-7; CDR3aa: CAISLRDSASYEQYF; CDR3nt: TGTGCCATCAGCCTCCGGGACAGTGCATCCTACGAGCAGTACTTC
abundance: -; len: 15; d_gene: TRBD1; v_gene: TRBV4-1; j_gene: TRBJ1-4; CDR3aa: CASSALTGANEKLFF; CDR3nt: TGCGCCAGCAGCGCCTTGACAGGGGCTAATGAAAAACTGTTTTTT
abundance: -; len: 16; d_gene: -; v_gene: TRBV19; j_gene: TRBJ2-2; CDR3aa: CASSRRGWYDTGELFF; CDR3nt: TGTGCCAGTAGTAGACGCGGGTGGTATGACACCGGGGAGCTGTTTTTT
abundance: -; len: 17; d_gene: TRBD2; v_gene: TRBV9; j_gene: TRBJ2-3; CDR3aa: CASGGTSGTYSTDTQYF; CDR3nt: TGTGCCAGCGGGGGGACTAGCGGAACTTATAGCACAGATACGCAGTATTTT
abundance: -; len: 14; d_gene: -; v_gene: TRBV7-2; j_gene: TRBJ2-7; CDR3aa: CASSLERFSYEQYF; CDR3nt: TGTGCCAGCAGCTTAGAGAGGTTCTCCTACGAGCAGTACTTC
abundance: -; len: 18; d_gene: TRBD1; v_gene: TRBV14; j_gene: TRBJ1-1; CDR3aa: CASSQITGGPSMNTEAFF; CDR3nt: TGTGCCAGCAGCCAGATTACAGGGGGCCCTTCCATGAACACTGAAGCTTTCTTT
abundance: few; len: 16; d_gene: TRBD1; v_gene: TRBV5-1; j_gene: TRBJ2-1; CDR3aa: CASKFQPGQANNEQFF; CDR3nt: TGCGCCAGCAAATTTCAACCGGGACAGGCCAACAATGAGCAGTTCTTC
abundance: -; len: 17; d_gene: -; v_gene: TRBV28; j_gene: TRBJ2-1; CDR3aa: CASSFPVWSGTNNEQFF; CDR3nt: TGTGCCAGCAGTTTCCCCGTTTGGAGCGGGACAAACAATGAGCAGTTCTTC
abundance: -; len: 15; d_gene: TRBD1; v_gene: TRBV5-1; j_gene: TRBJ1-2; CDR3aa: CASSLGDRGGYGYTF; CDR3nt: TGCGCCAGCAGCTTGGGGGACAGGGGCGGCTATGGCTACACCTTC
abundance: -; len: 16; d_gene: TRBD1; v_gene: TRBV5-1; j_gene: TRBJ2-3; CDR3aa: CASSAGQGIFADTQYF; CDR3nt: TGCGCCAGCAGCGCCGGACAGGGGATTTTCGCAGATACGCAGTATTTT
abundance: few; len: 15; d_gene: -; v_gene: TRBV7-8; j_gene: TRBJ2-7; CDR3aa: CASRRSGGGRYEQYF; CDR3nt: TGTGCCAGCAGGCGGTCGGGAGGGGGCCGTTACGAGCAGTACTTC
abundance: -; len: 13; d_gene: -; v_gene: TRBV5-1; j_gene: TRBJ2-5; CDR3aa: CASSPMGGETQYF; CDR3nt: TGCGCCAGCAGCCCCATGGGGGGAGAGACCCAGTACTTC
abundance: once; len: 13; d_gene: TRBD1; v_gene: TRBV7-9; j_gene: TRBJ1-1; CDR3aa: CASSGQGNTEAFF; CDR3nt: TGTGCCAGCAGCGGACAGGGTAACACTGAAGCTTTCTTT
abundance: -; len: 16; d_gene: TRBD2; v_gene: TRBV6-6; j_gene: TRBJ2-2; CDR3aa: CASSSNEAGAGGELFF; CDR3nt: TGTGCCAGCAGTTCCAACGAAGCGGGAGCTGGCGGGGAGCTGTTTTTT
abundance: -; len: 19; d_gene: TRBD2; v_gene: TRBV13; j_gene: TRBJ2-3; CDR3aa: CASSLTPGTSGGHTDTQYF; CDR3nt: TGTGCCAGCAGCTTGACACCCGGGACTAGCGGGGGCCACACAGATACGCAGTATTTT
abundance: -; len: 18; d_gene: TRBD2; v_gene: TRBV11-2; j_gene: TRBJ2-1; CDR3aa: CASSLISSLGGAYNEQFF; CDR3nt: TGTGCCAGCAGCTTAATCAGTTCCCTTGGGGGGGCCTACAATGAGCAGTTCTTC
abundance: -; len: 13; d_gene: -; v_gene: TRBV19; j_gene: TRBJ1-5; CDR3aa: CASSNSSNQPQHF; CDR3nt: TGTGCCAGTAGTAACAGTAGCAATCAGCCCCAGCATTTT
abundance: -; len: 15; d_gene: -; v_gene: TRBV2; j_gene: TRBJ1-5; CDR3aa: CASRRITGSNQPQHF; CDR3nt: TGTGCCAGCAGAAGGATTACAGGAAGCAATCAGCCCCAGCATTTT
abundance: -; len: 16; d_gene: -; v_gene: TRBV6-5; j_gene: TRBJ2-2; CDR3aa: CASSYGQISNTGELFF; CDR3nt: TGTGCCAGCAGTTACGGACAGATATCGAACACCGGGGAGCTGTTTTTT
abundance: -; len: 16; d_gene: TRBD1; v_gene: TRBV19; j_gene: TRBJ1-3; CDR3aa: CASSPRGRSSGNTIYF; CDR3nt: TGTGCCAGTAGTCCCAGGGGGCGCAGCTCTGGAAACACCATATATTTT
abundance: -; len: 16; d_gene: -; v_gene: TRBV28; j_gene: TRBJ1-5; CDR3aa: CASSLSSGGMWQPQHF; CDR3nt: TGTGCCAGCAGTTTATCGTCGGGCGGGATGTGGCAGCCCCAGCATTTT
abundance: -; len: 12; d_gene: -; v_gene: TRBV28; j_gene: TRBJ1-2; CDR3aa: CASIKVGHGYTF; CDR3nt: TGTGCCAGCATCAAGGTGGGGCATGGCTACACCTTC